One T cell receptor (beta chain) is described in this entry. As yet, its antigen is unknown. Trimming removed 4 bases at V and 9 bases at J, with 30 bases between. The length of the CDR3 is 18 residues. Per the germline V gene, CDR1 is SGHNT and CDR2 is YYREEE (reference sequence). The data were obtained in a study of beta chain features in type 1 diabetes. Expressed TCRB transcripts were sequenced because the isolated RNA had all been reverse transcribed beforehand. TCRdb keeps only in-frame clones here, not all; method: immunoSEQ multiplex PCR. The sample contains roughly 300,000 clones, 8% of which appear only once. Study outcomes and limitations: Patients' naive, central memory and Treg TCRB repertoires seemed closer to one another than those of healthy donors.

Sorted CD4+ subsets: naive, central memory, regulatory, stem cell-like memory (CD45RO/CCR7/CD25/CD127/CD95/CD27 panel). Sorted populations all had greater than 98% purity. This chain connects TRBV5-4 to TRBJ2-3; a possible D gene is TRBD2 (5 bases). The TCR sequence derives from a woman between 18 and 29 years old in good health. The sample comprised central memory CD4+ T cells from blood. The CDR3: CASSPSHGLASRVGTQYF. CDR3 DNA: TGTGCCAGCAGCCCATCCCACGGGCTAGCTTCAAGGGTAGGCACGCAGTATTTT.